The following is a T cell receptor (beta chain) sequence with its context. The record originates from a study of control samples from healthy donors and cancer patients. Sequencing was performed with immunoSEQ multiplex PCR; in TCRdb, only in-frame clones are kept and a portion is missing. The sample shows 170,000 or so clones, roughly 94% of them seen only once. Trimming left V 2 bases short and J 13 bases short, with 9 bases between. The CDR3 runs 11 residues. Germline V gene lookup returns CDR1 MNHNY and CDR2 SVGAGI (reference sequence). The sequenced sample consisted of blood. The sequence was obtained from a woman aged 18-30 years in good health. The rearrangement links TRBV6-6 to TRBJ2-1; a weak D match, TRBD1 (6 bases). CDR3 nucleotide sequence: TGTGCCAGCAGTTACGTGGACAGCCAGTTCTTC. Translated, it gives CASSYVDSQFF.